Listed here are 31 T cell receptor beta chains from one sample, sequenced in a study of neurological immune-mediated disorders. MiXCR, applied by TCRdb to the 5' RACE reads, yields one record per CDR3 protein. This table holds tens of thousands of distinct CDR3 sequences, roughly 2% found once. Specimen: PBMCs. The receptors come from a woman aged 40-49 years with multiple sclerosis.

In this sample, this clonotype turned up many times. The rearrangement joins TRBV5-1 to TRBJ2-1; D is perhaps TRBD2 (6 bases). The CDR3 covers 15 residues. V dropped 4 bases and J dropped 3 bases, with 14 bases sitting between them. Germline V gives CDR1 SGHRS, CDR2 YFSETQ. CDR3 in DNA: TGCGCCAGCAGCGACTGGCGGGGAATCTACAATGAGCAGTTCTTC. It translates to CASSDWRGIYNEQFF.

This clonotype was seen ten or more times. The chain joins TRBV11-3 to TRBJ2-2; D gene uncertain. Germline V gene lookup returns CDR1 SGHNT and CDR2 YENEEA. Deletions cut 5 bases from V and 6 bases from J, with 7 bases between. This CDR3 has 12 amino acids. In DNA, the CDR3 is TGTGCCAGCAGCCTACCACCCGGGGAGCTGTTTTTT. Protein sequence: CASSLPPGELFF.

This clonotype was detected ten times or more. The rearrangement uses TRBV5-1 and TRBJ2-7; the D gene is possibly TRBD1 (5 bases). From germline, CDR1 is SGHRS and CDR2 YFSETQ. Trimming took off 0 bases at V and 6 bases at J, with 13 bases between the two ends. The CDR3 extends over 14 amino acids. CDR3 sequence (DNA): TGCGCCAGCAGCTTGGCCTGGGTAAGGGGCGAGCAGTACTTC. This codes for CASSLAWVRGEQYF.

The sample holds many counts of this clonotype. The chain uses TRBV5-1 and TRBJ2-5; no clear D gene. The CDR3 has 11 amino acids. From germline, CDR1 is SGHRS and CDR2 YFSETQ. The ends were cut back, 2 bases at V and 1 base at J, with 0 bases in the middle. The CDR3: CASSFQETQYF. CDR3 DNA sequence: TGCGCCAGCAGCTTCCAAGAGACCCAGTACTTC. The full variable domain, completed using reference TRBV5-1 and TRBJ2-5, is KAGVTQTPRYLIKTRGQQVTLSCSPISGHRSVSWYQQTPGQGLQFLFEYFSETQRNKGNFPGRFSGRQFSNSRSEMNVSTLELGDSALYLCASSFQETQYFGPGTRLLVL.

This clonotype has a count of ten or more. This chain connects TRBV6-5 to TRBJ2-2; 7 positions agree with TRBD2. From germline, CDR1 is MNHEY and CDR2 SVGAGI. CDR3 size: 18 residues. V gave up 3 bases and J gave up 3 bases; unmatched junction bases: 13. The chain's CDR3 is CASSYYGFGGDDTGELFF. In DNA form, the CDR3 reads TGTGCCAGCAGTTATTACGGGTTTGGGGGGGACGACACCGGGGAGCTGTTTTTT.

At least ten counts were recorded for this clonotype. This chain links TRBV5-1 with TRBJ2-7; 9 nucleotides match TRBD1. The CDR3 has 15 residues. Looked up from germline, CDR1 is SGHRS and CDR2 is YFSETQ. After removal of 4 bases from V and 0 bases from J, the junction contained 5 bases not matched to a gene. This chain's CDR3 is CASSIPGQGSYEQYF. As DNA, the CDR3 is TGCGCCAGCAGCATCCCGGGACAGGGCTCCTACGAGCAGTACTTC. Complete variable domain (other parts from reference TRBV5-1 and TRBJ2-7): KAGVTQTPRYLIKTRGQQVTLSCSPISGHRSVSWYQQTPGQGLQFLFEYFSETQRNKGNFPGRFSGRQFSNSRSEMNVSTLELGDSALYLCASSIPGQGSYEQYFGPGTRLTVT.

This clonotype was observed at least ten times. The chain carries TRBV5-1 and TRBJ1-1; TRBD1 matches at 7 bases. This CDR3 region has 16 residues. V dropped 4 bases and J dropped 0; count of bases not matched to a gene: 9. CDR1 SGHRS and CDR2 YFSETQ come from the germline V gene. For the CDR3, the DNA is TGCGCCAGCAGCATGACGACAGGGAGCCTGAACACTGAAGCTTTCTTT. Amino acid sequence: CASSMTTGSLNTEAFF.

This clonotype was recorded at least ten times. V and J are TRBV7-9 and TRBJ2-1; D gene ambiguous. The CDR3 is 17 amino acids. Trimming pared 1 base from V and 6 bases from J, leaving 19 bases between. CDR1 and CDR2 (germline): SEHNR, FQNEAQ (reference sequence). CDR3 loop: CASSLGLSWQVANEQFF. CDR3 coding DNA: TGTGCCAGCAGCTTAGGGTTGTCGTGGCAGGTAGCCAATGAGCAGTTCTTC.

This clonotype was counted many times. The chain is built from TRBV12-3 or TRBV12-4 and TRBJ2-5; TRBD2 might be the D (6 bases). V was cut by 6 bases and J by 5 bases, with 10 bases left in between. The CDR3 consists of 12 residues. CDR3 amino acids: CASSWGEETQYF. The CDR3 DNA reads TGTGCCAGCAGCTGGGGGGAGGAGACCCAGTACTTC.

This clonotype was counted a few times. The CDR3 reads CAWIQKGRGRNYGYTF. The CDR3 nucleotides are TGTGCCTGGATTCAAAAGGGCAGGGGGCGGAACTATGGCTACACCTTC. V usage is TRBV30 and J usage is TRBJ1-2, with 8 bases identical to TRBD1. The CDR3 runs to 16 residues. V shed 4 bases, J shed 2 bases, and the junction held 12 bases outside the gene matches. Germline V gene lookup returns CDR1 GTSNPN and CDR2 SVGIG (reference sequence).

In this sample, this clonotype turned up many times. This chain connects TRBV7-2 to TRBJ2-7; D is unclear. V was clipped by 3 bases and J by 0 bases, with 6 bases between them. Germline loops: CDR1 SGHTA, CDR2 FQGNSA. The CDR3 spans 13 residues. As DNA, the CDR3 is TGTGCCAGCAGCTTTCCGAGCTCCTACGAGCAGTACTTC. This gives the protein CASSFPSSYEQYF. Supplemented by reference TRBV7-2 and TRBJ2-7, the full variable domain reads GAGVSQSPSNKVTEKGKDVELRCDPISGHTALYWYRQSLGQGLEFLIYFQGNSAPDKSGLPSDRFSAERTGGSVSTLTIQRTQQEDSAVYLCASSFPSSYEQYFGPGTRLTVT.

This clonotype was counted a few times. The chain is built from TRBV4-2 and TRBJ1-1; D unresolved. Trimming left V 1 base short and J 1 base short, with 10 bases between. CDR1 LGHNA and CDR2 YNFKEQ come from the germline V gene. The CDR3 consists of 15 residues. The CDR3 region has the DNA TGTGCCAGCAGCCAAGTCACTGAGGAGAACACTGAAGCTTTCTTT. Protein product: CASSQVTEENTEAFF.

This clonotype was observed many times. This chain uses TRBV5-1 with TRBJ2-5; tentatively, D is TRBD2 (5 bases). The ends were cut back, 2 bases at V and 6 bases at J, with 11 bases in the middle. This CDR3 spans 13 amino acids. From germline, CDR1 is SGHRS and CDR2 YFSETQ. The CDR3 DNA reads TGCGCCAGCAGCTTTAACGGGGAACAGACCCAGTACTTC. Its translation: CASSFNGEQTQYF.

This clonotype has at least ten counts. The chain joins TRBV5-1 to TRBJ2-2, with D possibly matching TRBD2 (7 bases). V shed 4 bases and J shed 4 bases, with 14 bases lying between them. CDR1 and CDR2 (germline): SGHRS, YFSETQ. The CDR3 totals 15 residues. This CDR3 is CASSPGGPSTGELFF. The CDR3 DNA sequence: TGCGCCAGCAGCCCCGGGGGGCCGTCCACCGGGGAGCTGTTTTTT.

This clonotype was counted between two and nine times. In nucleotides, the CDR3 is TGTGCCAGCAGCTTATTTACCGTAATTAATGAAAAACTGTTTTTT. Its translation: CASSLFTVINEKLFF. The chain links TRBV11-2 to TRBJ1-4, with D unclear. Germline CDR1 reads SGHAT; CDR2 reads FQNNGV. CDR3 length equals 15 residues. The germline V and J ends were trimmed by 2 bases and 4 bases, with 11 bases remaining between them.

This clonotype was picked up many times. The chain employs TRBV20-1 and TRBJ1-3; a weak D match, TRBD1 (5 bases). This CDR3 spans 15 amino acids. V shed 1 base and J shed 3 bases, with 13 bases lying between them. CDR1 DFQATT and CDR2 SNEGSKA come from the germline V gene (reference sequence). In DNA form, the CDR3 reads TGCAGTGCTAGAGTATGGGGGGACGATGGAAACACCATATATTTT. Its protein is CSARVWGDDGNTIYF.

This clonotype was recorded many times. This chain connects TRBV20-1 to TRBJ2-3; D may correspond to TRBD1 or TRBD2 (6 bases each). This CDR3 spans 15 amino acids. Germline loops: CDR1 DFQATT, CDR2 SNEGSKA (reference sequence). The V end was cut by 0 bases, the J end by 4 bases, with 14 bases between. This CDR3 is CSARDPRRGSDTQYF. In DNA form, the CDR3 reads TGCAGTGCTAGAGATCCAAGGAGGGGGTCAGATACGCAGTATTTT.

This clonotype was observed at least ten times. This chain connects TRBV11-2 to TRBJ2-7; possibly TRBD1 for D (8 bases). This CDR3 comprises 14 residues. V shed 4 bases and J shed 5 bases, with 15 bases lying between them. Germline loops: CDR1 SGHAT, CDR2 FQNNGV. The CDR3 spells CASSYGQGGHEQYF. The CDR3 nucleotides are TGTGCCAGCAGCTACGGACAGGGAGGGCACGAGCAGTACTTC.

Comment on this clonotype: The final CDR3 position lacks the conserved phenylalanine or tryptophan, pointing to a likely read error. The J gene is TRBJ1-1, the V gene TRBV10-3; 7 nucleotides line up with TRBD1. The CDR3 runs 12 residues. Trimming removed 3 bases from V and 7 bases from J; junction bases left unmatched: 2. Per germline, CDR1 ENHRY and CDR2 SYGVKD. CDR3: CAISEQGNEAFN. The CDR3 region has the DNA TGTGCCATCAGTGAACAGGGGAATGAAGCTTTCAAT.

This chain links TRBV7-9 with TRBJ2-5; 8 nucleotides match TRBD1. CDR3 length: 15 amino acids. Germline V CDR1 and CDR2: SEHNR, FQNEAQ (reference sequence). V lost 5 bases and J lost 5; bases outside the gene matches: 10. CDR3 nucleotides: TGTGCCAGCAGCGGTCGACAGGGGATGTGGGAGACCCAGTACTTC. Amino acid sequence: CASSGRQGMWETQYF.

This clonotype was picked up many times. The V call is TRBV7-9, the J call TRBJ2-2; D is undetermined. The CDR3 covers 15 residues. V was clipped by 6 bases and J by 2 bases, with 13 bases between them. Germline CDR1 SEHNR, CDR2 FQNEAQ (reference sequence). The CDR3, as DNA: TGTGCCAGCAGTAGTGCAGGACCTAACACCGGGGAGCTGTTTTTT. Its protein is CASSSAGPNTGELFF.

This clonotype was seen at least ten times. This chain links TRBV20-1 with TRBJ1-5, with TRBD1 matching over 8 bases. Germline CDR1 DFQATT, CDR2 SNEGSKA (reference sequence). J was trimmed by 2 bases and V by 5 bases; bases with no gene match: 8. The CDR3 loop spans 15 amino acids. The CDR3 region has the DNA TGCAGTGCTTTAGACAGGGGAGGAGGCAATCAGCCCCAGCATTTT. Encoded protein: CSALDRGGGNQPQHF.

This clonotype was picked up many times. The chain is built from TRBV20-1 and TRBJ1-4; 9 bases match TRBD1. CDR3 length: 14 residues. Germline V gene sequence: CDR1 DFQATT, CDR2 SNEGSKA (reference sequence). V was clipped by 6 bases and J by 6 bases; unmatched bases: 8. In DNA, the CDR3 is TGCAGTGCCAAACCGACAGGGGGTTATGAAAAACTGTTTTTT. Residues: CSAKPTGGYEKLFF.

This clonotype was observed many times. The chain carries TRBV5-1 and TRBJ1-1, with D possibly TRBD1 on 5 matching bases. Trimming pared 2 bases from V and 0 bases from J, leaving 11 bases between. Per the germline V gene, CDR1 is SGHRS and CDR2 is YFSETQ. CDR3 size: 15 residues. This CDR3 is CASSLGTTMNTEAFF. CDR3 bases: TGCGCCAGCAGCTTAGGGACGACGATGAACACTGAAGCTTTCTTT.

The sample holds many counts of this clonotype. The V and J genes are TRBV14 and TRBJ1-2; D may be TRBD1 (5 bases). The CDR3 has 14 residues. CDR1 is SGHDN and CDR2 is FVKESK in the germline V gene. V dropped 4 bases and J dropped 8 bases, with 17 bases sitting between them. For the CDR3, the DNA is TGTGCCAGCAGCCCCGGTAGTCCAGGGAGAGGCTACACCTTC. Protein: CASSPGSPGRGYTF.

This clonotype was seen ten or more times. This chain uses TRBV5-1 with TRBJ2-2, with TRBD1 matching 8 bases. From germline, CDR1 is SGHRS and CDR2 YFSETQ. The length of the CDR3 is 17 residues. The V segment lost 4 bases and the J segment 0 bases; nucleotides outside the gene matches: 8. The DNA of the CDR3 is TGCGCCAGCAGCCTTTCCGGGACAGGAGCGAACACCGGGGAGCTGTTTTTT. It codes for CASSLSGTGANTGELFF.

This clonotype was seen repeatedly, ten times or more. The chain joins TRBV20-1 to TRBJ2-3; D is unclear. CDR1 is DFQATT, CDR2 SNEGSKA, per germline (reference sequence). The CDR3 has 13 amino acids. Between the trimmed V and J ends, which lost 3 bases and 0 bases, there was a span of 7 bases. This CDR3 reads CSARTDSTDTQYF. Here the CDR3 DNA reads TGCAGTGCTAGGACGGATAGCACAGATACGCAGTATTTT.

This clonotype was detected many times. The chain is built from TRBV6-5 and TRBJ2-3; 7 nucleotides agree with TRBD1. Germline-derived CDR1 and CDR2 are MNHEY and SVGAGI. The CDR3 has 13 amino acids. The J segment lost 6 bases and the V segment lost 2 bases, leaving 2 bases of the junction unmatched. CDR3 bases: TGTGCCAGCAGTTACGAGGGGGCGGATACGCAGTATTTT. Translating gives CASSYEGADTQYF.

As concerns this clonotype: A much larger clonotype is one base distant, so this may be a read error. The chain combines TRBV29-1 with TRBJ2-3; 10 bases line up with TRBD2. Germline CDR1 reads SQVTM; CDR2 reads ANQGSEA. Germline trimming cut 7 bases from V and 1 base from J; bases unmatched to any gene: 2. This CDR3 spans 13 amino acids. CDR3 DNA sequence: TGCAGCGACACTAGCGGGGGCACAGATACGCAGTATTTT. Amino acids: CSDTSGGTDTQYF.

This clonotype appeared many times. This chain links TRBV3-1 with TRBJ2-2; 7 positions match TRBD2. V dropped 4 bases and J dropped 6; count of bases not matched to a gene: 2. The CDR3 length is 13 residues. Germline CDR1 and CDR2: LGHDT and YNNKEL (reference sequence). Here the CDR3 DNA reads TGTGCCAGCAGCCCACGGGAGGCCGGGGAGCTGTTTTTT. As protein: CASSPREAGELFF. Full variable domain (rest looked up from reference TRBV3-1 and TRBJ2-2): DTAVSQTPKYLVTQMGNDKSIKCEQNLGHDTMYWYKQDSKKFLKIMFSYNNKELIINETVPNRFSPKSPDKAHLNLHINSLELGDSAVYFCASSPREAGELFFGEGSRLTVL.

Ten or more counts support this clonotype. V and J are TRBV7-3 and TRBJ2-7, with a possible D match to TRBD1 (5 bases). The V gene's germline CDR1 is SGHTA and CDR2 FQGTGA. This CDR3 contains 13 residues. Trimming removed 2 bases at V and 6 bases at J, with 11 bases between. CDR3 bases: TGTGCCAGCAGCTTAGCAGGGTCGGGCGAGCAGTACTTC. It specifies CASSLAGSGEQYF.